Following are 18 T cell receptor beta chains from one sample sequenced in a study of CD8 T cells in Susac syndrome. It was with random hexamers that roughly 0.45 to 1 ug RNA was reverse transcribed. MiXCR, run by TCRdb on the immunoSEQ multiplex PCR reads, gives a single entry per CDR3 protein. Here the sample spans a few hundred thousand distinct CDR3 sequences, over 85% being singletons. Specimen: CD4+ T cells from PBMCs. These TCRs come from a human donor with multiple sclerosis.

The chain employs TRBV12-3 or TRBV12-4 and TRBJ2-2; 7 nucleotides line up with TRBD1. Trimming cost V 8 bases and J 1 base; bases outside gene matches: 7. This CDR3 is 15 amino acids long. CDR3 nucleotides: TGTGCCAGCCTCCGGGGACAGCAGAACACCGGGGAGCTGTTTTTT. Protein: CASLRGQQNTGELFF.

The chain couples TRBV4-1 to TRBJ1-1; D is undetermined. V lost 7 bases and J lost 0, with 12 bases in between. This CDR3 has 14 amino acids. The V gene's germline CDR1 is MGHRA and CDR2 YSYEKL. The DNA of the CDR3 is TGCGCCAGCACCAGTTATGGGGTGAACACTGAAGCTTTCTTT. It encodes CASTSYGVNTEAFF.

In DNA form, the CDR3 reads TGTGCCAGCTCACCGAGCAGGGGTACCCATGAAAAACTGTTTTTT. This gives the protein CASSPSRGTHEKLFF. V gene TRBV18 combines with J gene TRBJ1-4; maybe TRBD1 (6 bases). Germline V gene data show CDR1 as KGHSH and CDR2 as LQKENI. The V gene lost 3 bases and the J gene lost 6 bases, with 14 bases spanning the gap. The CDR3 contains 15 residues.

The chain employs TRBV3-1 and TRBJ2-7; the D gene could be TRBD1 or TRBD2 (5 bases each). V was clipped by 4 bases and J by 0 bases, with 10 bases between them. Germline lookup yields CDR1 LGHDT and CDR2 YNNKEL (reference sequence). CDR3 length: 14 residues. The CDR3 sequence is CASSRDLLSYEQYF. In DNA, the CDR3 is TGTGCCAGCAGCCGGGACCTTCTCTCCTACGAGCAGTACTTC.

The rearrangement joins TRBV20-1 to TRBJ1-5; TRBD1 might be the D (6 bases). V gave up 0 bases and J gave up 3 bases, with 15 bases separating them. Germline assignment: CDR1 DFQATT and CDR2 SNEGSKA (reference sequence). The CDR3 covers 16 residues. The DNA of the CDR3 is TGCAGTGCTAGAGATCCAGGGGCGCGGAACAATCAGCCCCAGCATTTT. Amino acids: CSARDPGARNNQPQHF.

The chain recombines TRBV12-3 or TRBV12-4 with TRBJ2-5, with 8 bases fitting TRBD1. The CDR3 spans 14 residues. The junction had 8 bases not matched to a gene; V was cut back by 6 bases and J by 5 bases. CDR3 nucleotide sequence: TGTGCCAGCAGCAAAGCAGGGGGCGGGGAGACCCAGTACTTC. As protein: CASSKAGGGETQYF.

The chain links TRBV6-5 to TRBJ2-2; TRBD1 agrees at 9 bases. Germline values: CDR1 MNHEY, CDR2 SVGAGI. The V and J ends lost 0 bases and 3 bases, in that order; junction bases with no gene match: 5. This CDR3 has 17 amino acids. The DNA of the CDR3 is TGTGCCAGCAGTTACTCTTGGGACAGGGTAGACACCGGGGAGCTGTTTTTT. Protein product: CASSYSWDRVDTGELFF.

This chain connects TRBV5-6 to TRBJ1-6; no reliable D call. Germline values: CDR1 SGHDT, CDR2 YYEEEE. The V gene lost 2 bases and the J gene lost 6 bases, with 9 bases spanning the gap. This CDR3 spans 14 amino acids. The CDR3 spells CASSLTDRNSPLHF. CDR3 in DNA: TGTGCCAGCAGCTTAACAGACCGTAATTCACCCCTCCACTTT.

The chain combines TRBV5-1 with TRBJ2-2; D perhaps matches TRBD2 (5 bases). The CDR3 is 17 residues long. Trimming removed 8 bases at V and 3 bases at J, with 23 bases between. Per germline, CDR1 SGHRS and CDR2 YFSETQ. CDR3 loop: CARPYQVEVHDTGELFF. The CDR3 region has the DNA TGCGCCAGACCTTACCAGGTGGAGGTTCACGACACCGGGGAGCTGTTTTTT.

The gene calls are TRBV12-3 or TRBV12-4 and TRBJ2-2; D uncertain. The CDR3 is 12 residues long. The germline V and J ends were trimmed by 6 bases and 3 bases, with 5 bases remaining between them. The CDR3 DNA is TGTGCCAGCAGGAGAGACACCGGGGAGCTGTTTTTT. This sequence encodes CASRRDTGELFF.

This sequence joins TRBV7-6 and TRBJ1-4; 9 positions match TRBD1. Germline CDR1 reads SGHVS; CDR2 reads FNYEAQ. The CDR3 loop spans 16 amino acids. V was clipped by 3 bases and J by 7 bases; unmatched bases: 9. For the CDR3, the DNA is TGTGCCAGCAGCTTGGGATCCGGACAGGGGAGTGAAAAACTGTTTTTT. Encoded protein: CASSLGSGQGSEKLFF.

V gene TRBV30 combines with J gene TRBJ1-1; 8 nucleotides agree with TRBD1. CDR3 length equals 13 residues. Germline-derived CDR1 and CDR2 are GTSNPN and SVGIG (reference sequence). Trimming took 0 bases from V and 5 from J; bases not matched to a gene: 2. DNA of the CDR3: TGTGCCTGGAGTGTACGACAGGGGACTGAAGCTTTCTTT. It translates to CAWSVRQGTEAFF.

V is TRBV3-1 and J is TRBJ1-1, with TRBD1 as a possible D gene (6 bases). Germline V gives CDR1 LGHDT, CDR2 YNNKEL (reference sequence). The CDR3 sequence is 14 residues long. The V end lost 2 bases, the J end lost 4 bases, and 11 bases lay between the germline ends. For the CDR3, the DNA is TGTGCCAGCAGCCAACCCGGACAGCTCACTGAAGCTTTCTTT. Encoded protein: CASSQPGQLTEAFF.

The rearrangement uses TRBV2 and TRBJ2-7; TRBD2 aligns across 9 bases. Per the germline V gene, CDR1 is SNHLY and CDR2 is FYNNEI. Unmatched junction bases numbered 8, after V lost 7 bases and J lost 1 base. CDR3 length: 15 amino acids. Here the CDR3 DNA reads TGTGCCAGCACCGCAGAAGGACTAGCGTCCTACGAGCAGTACGTC. This sequence encodes CASTAEGLASYEQYV.

This clonotype was recorded only once. This sequence joins TRBV5-1 and TRBJ2-7, with D possibly being TRBD1 (5 bases). There are 15 residues in the CDR3. V lost 4 bases and J 5 bases, leaving 19 bases between the germline ends. Germline V gene sequence: CDR1 SGHRS, CDR2 YFSETQ. Here the CDR3 DNA reads TGCGCCAGCAGCGGGGAATCTGGCAGGGTCCACGAGCAGTACTTC. Translating it yields CASSGESGRVHEQYF.

The genes are TRBV29-1 and TRBJ1-4; the match to TRBD1 covers 8 bases. Germline assignment: CDR1 SQVTM and CDR2 ANQGSEA. Trimming took 7 bases from V and 5 from J; bases not matched to a gene: 6. The CDR3 runs to 13 residues. The CDR3: CSAAGQVNEKLFF. The CDR3 DNA is TGCAGCGCCGCGGGACAGGTGAATGAAAAACTGTTTTTT.

This rearrangement joins TRBV6-1 to TRBJ2-3; no reliable D call. This CDR3 has 13 amino acids. V lost 1 base, J lost 5 bases, and 7 bases lay in between. Germline V gene sequence: CDR1 MNHNS, CDR2 SASEGT. CDR3 DNA sequence: TGTGCCAGCAGTGAAGGCGGCGTAGATACGCAGTATTTT. This encodes CASSEGGVDTQYF.

The gene calls are TRBV11-2 and TRBJ2-2; D is ambiguous. V lost 5 bases and J lost 1, with 8 bases in between. The CDR3 covers 14 residues. Germline lookup yields CDR1 SGHAT and CDR2 FQNNGV. The CDR3 DNA reads TGTGCCAGCAGCCCCCTACGGAACACCGGGGAGCTGTTTTTT. It encodes CASSPLRNTGELFF. Filled out from reference TRBV11-2 and TRBJ2-2, the complete variable domain reads EAGVAQSPRYKIIEKRQSVAFWCNPISGHATLYWYQQILGQGPKLLIQFQNNGVVDDSQLPKDRFSAERLKGVDSTLKIQPAKLEDSAVYLCASSPLRNTGELFFGEGSRLTVL.